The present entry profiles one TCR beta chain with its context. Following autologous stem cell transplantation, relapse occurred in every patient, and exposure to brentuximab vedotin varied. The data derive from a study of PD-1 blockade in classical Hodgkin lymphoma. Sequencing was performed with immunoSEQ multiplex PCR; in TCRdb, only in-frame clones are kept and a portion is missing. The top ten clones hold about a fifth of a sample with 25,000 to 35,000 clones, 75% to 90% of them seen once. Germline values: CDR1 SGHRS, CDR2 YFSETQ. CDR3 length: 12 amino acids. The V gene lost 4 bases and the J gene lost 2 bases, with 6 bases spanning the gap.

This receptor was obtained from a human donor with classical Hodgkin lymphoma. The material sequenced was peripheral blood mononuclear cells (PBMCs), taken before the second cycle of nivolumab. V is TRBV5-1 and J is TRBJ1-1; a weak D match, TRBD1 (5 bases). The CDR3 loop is CASSDSNTEAFF. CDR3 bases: TGCGCCAGCAGCGACAGCAACACTGAAGCTTTCTTT.